The 14 T cell receptor beta chains presented below share a single source sample, sequenced in a study of vaccination and CD4 T cells after COVID-19. The time point was: late sampling 161 to 241 days after vaccination in a few convalescent patients. Treatment described: roughly 10-day PBMC culture with coronavirus spike peptide pools or control peptides (ViraFEST assay). The Oncomine TCR Beta short-read assay was what sequenced the DNA obtained from cultured CD4+ T cells. From the PCR reads, TCRdb called clonotypes with MiXCR, one entry per CDR3 protein. The data contain about 22,000 distinct CDR3 sequences, 35% to 40% of them seen just once; the ten biggest clones take up around 27%. Their antigens remain unidentified. The specimen was CD4+ T cells from blood, cultured in vitro, collected about 7 months after SARS-CoV-2 vaccination. The source is a human donor who had recovered from COVID-19.

This clonotype is judged medium-sized. The rearrangement links TRBV6-1 to TRBJ1-6, with no clear D. Per the germline V gene, CDR1 is MNHNS and CDR2 is SASEGT. This CDR3 comprises 13 residues. V was pared by 5 bases and J by 7 bases, with 9 bases between. The DNA of the CDR3 is TGTGCCAGCAGTACCCTACAGAATTCACCCCTCCACTTT. It specifies CASSTLQNSPLHF.

This clonotype was seen a handful of times. The V and J genes are TRBV20-1 and TRBJ1-1; TRBD1 might be the D (5 bases). The CDR3 is 14 amino acids. The V and J ends lost 6 bases and 0 bases respectively, with 14 bases between them. Germline V gives CDR1 DFQATT, CDR2 SNEGSKA (reference sequence). CDR3 in amino acids: CSATWGGLNTEAFF. The CDR3 nucleotides are TGCAGTGCCACCTGGGGGGGATTGAACACTGAAGCTTTCTTT.

The chain links TRBV6-5 to TRBJ2-5; D call uncertain. CDR1 is MNHEY and CDR2 is SVGAGI in the germline V gene. This CDR3 contains 12 residues. The V gene lost 3 bases and the J gene lost 3 bases, with 5 bases spanning the gap. CDR3 sequence (DNA): TGTGCCAGCAGTTATACGGAAGAGACCCAGTACTTC. It codes for CASSYTEETQYF.

Note on this clonotype: The junction differs from germline at one of its ends, possibly a read error. The J gene is TRBJ2-7, the V gene TRBV20-1; 12 bases line up with TRBD2. CDR3 length equals 16 residues. Germline V gene data show CDR1 as DFQATT and CDR2 as SNEGSKA (reference sequence). The CDR3, as DNA: TGCAGTGCTAGAGATAGACTAGCGGGGGCGACCTACGAGCAGCACTTC. Encoded protein: CSARDRLAGATYEQHF.

This chain connects TRBV9 to TRBJ1-6; tentative D call: TRBD1 (5 bases). CDR3 length: 16 residues. Trimming cost V 5 bases and J 3 bases, with 15 bases left between them. CDR1 and CDR2 from the germline V gene are SGDLS and YYNGEE. The CDR3 region has the DNA TGTGCCAGCAGTGGTAGTGGGGCTGGCTATAATTCACCCCTCCACTTT. This encodes CASSGSGAGYNSPLHF.

The chain carries TRBV19 and TRBJ2-7; maybe TRBD1 (5 bases). The CDR3 is made up of 15 amino acids. Trimming took 5 bases from V and 0 from J, leaving 14 bases between them. Germline V gene sequence: CDR1 LNHDA, CDR2 SQIVND (reference sequence). The DNA of the CDR3 is TGTGCCAGTAGTTTAGGACACTGGGACTCCTACGAGCAGTACTTC. Protein product: CASSLGHWDSYEQYF. Looking up the rest from reference TRBV19 and TRBJ2-7 gives the full variable domain: DGGITQSPKYLFRKEGQNVTLSCEQNLNHDAMYWYRQDPGQGLRLIYYSQIVNDFQKGDIAEGYSVSREKKESFPLTVTSAQKNPTAFYLCASSLGHWDSYEQYFGPGTRLTVT.

The chain links TRBV2 to TRBJ2-3; D is possibly TRBD1 or TRBD2 (5 bases each). CDR1 SNHLY and CDR2 FYNNEI come from the germline V gene. This CDR3 comprises 12 residues. The V gene lost 8 bases and the J gene lost 0 bases, with 6 bases spanning the gap. CDR3 nucleotide sequence: TGTGCCAGCGGGGACAGCACAGATACGCAGTATTTT. This codes for CASGDSTDTQYF.

In its sample, this clonotype was seen a few times. V usage is TRBV6-1 and J usage is TRBJ1-1; 9 nucleotides align to TRBD1. There are 15 residues in the CDR3. Unmatched junction bases numbered 16, after V lost 10 bases and J lost 7 bases. CDR1 and CDR2 (germline): MNHNS, SASEGT. In DNA form, the CDR3 reads TGTGCCACCCGGAGGGGACAGGGAGGGTCGGGTGAAGCTTTCTTT. Amino acid sequence: CATRRGQGGSGEAFF.

A few counts support this clonotype. The chain has TRBV20-1 and TRBJ2-2; TRBD1 matches 8 bases. Trimming took 5 bases from V and 0 from J; bases not matched to a gene: 2. Looked up from germline, CDR1 is DFQATT and CDR2 is SNEGSKA (reference sequence). The CDR3 runs 14 residues. The CDR3, as DNA: TGCAGTGCTGCAGGGGGCGCGAACACCGGGGAGCTGTTTTTT. Translated, it gives CSAAGGANTGELFF.

The J gene is TRBJ1-2, the V gene TRBV5-1, with D perhaps matching TRBD1 (5 bases). This CDR3 has 14 residues. Trimming stripped 3 bases from V and 6 bases from J, with 15 bases between. Germline CDR1 SGHRS, CDR2 YFSETQ. The CDR3 loop is CASSSGDPWDGYTF. The CDR3 DNA reads as TGCGCCAGCAGCTCTGGGGACCCGTGGGATGGCTACACCTTC.

The J gene is TRBJ1-5, the V gene TRBV19; 9 nucleotides align to TRBD1. The ends lost 6 bases at V and 5 bases at J; junction bases unmatched: 20. Germline V gene sequence: CDR1 LNHDA, CDR2 SQIVND (reference sequence). The CDR3 spans 19 residues. The CDR3 nucleotides read TGTGCCAGTAGCACGAGCATGGGACAGGGAGTTGTTTGGGATCAGCCCCAGCATTTT. Translating it yields CASSTSMGQGVVWDQPQHF.

V gene TRBV20-1 combines with J gene TRBJ2-7, with D perhaps TRBD1 (5 bases). Trimming pared 0 bases from V and 3 bases from J, leaving 15 bases between. CDR1 is DFQATT and CDR2 is SNEGSKA in the germline V gene (reference sequence). The CDR3 contains 15 residues. CDR3 sequence reads: CSARDSGLGDYEQYF. CDR3 nucleotides: TGCAGTGCTAGAGACTCAGGGTTGGGTGACTACGAGCAGTACTTC.

This clonotype appeared a few times. This rearrangement joins TRBV20-1 to TRBJ1-2; D gene ambiguous. Trimming took off 3 bases at V and 0 bases at J, with 14 bases between the two ends. Per germline, CDR1 DFQATT and CDR2 SNEGSKA (reference sequence). This CDR3 spans 15 amino acids. CDR3 sequence reads: CSASVGGESNYGYTF. For the CDR3, the DNA is TGCAGTGCTAGTGTTGGAGGCGAGTCTAACTATGGCTACACCTTC.

In DNA, the CDR3 is TGTGCCACCAGCAGAGGATCGGGAATGACCTACGAGCAGTACTTC. Translating gives CATSRGSGMTYEQYF. The chain carries TRBV15 and TRBJ2-7, with a possible D match to TRBD2 (5 bases). The CDR3 length is 15 residues. Trimming pared 1 base from V and 2 bases from J, leaving 12 bases between. CDR1 is LNHNV, CDR2 YYDKDF, per germline (reference sequence).